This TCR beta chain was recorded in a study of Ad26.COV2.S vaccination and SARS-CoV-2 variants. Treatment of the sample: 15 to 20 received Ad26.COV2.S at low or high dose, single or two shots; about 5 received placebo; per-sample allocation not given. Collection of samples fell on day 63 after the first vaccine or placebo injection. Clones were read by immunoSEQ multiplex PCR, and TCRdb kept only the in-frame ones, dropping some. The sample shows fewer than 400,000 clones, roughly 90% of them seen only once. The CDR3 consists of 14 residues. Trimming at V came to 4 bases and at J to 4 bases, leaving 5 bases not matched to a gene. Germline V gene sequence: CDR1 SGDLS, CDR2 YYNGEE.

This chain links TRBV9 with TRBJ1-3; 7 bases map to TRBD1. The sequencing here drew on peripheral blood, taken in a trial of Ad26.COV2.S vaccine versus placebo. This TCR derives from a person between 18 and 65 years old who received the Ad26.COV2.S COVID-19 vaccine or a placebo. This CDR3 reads CASSYRGRGNTIYF. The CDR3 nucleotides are TGTGCCAGCAGCTACAGGGGTCGGGGAAACACCATATATTTT. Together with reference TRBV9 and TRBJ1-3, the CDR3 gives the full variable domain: DSGVTQTPKHLITATGQRVTLRCSPRSGDLSVYWYQQSLDQGLQFLIQYYNGEERAKGNILERFSAQQFPDLHSELNLSSLELGDSALYFCASSYRGRGNTIYFGEGSWLTVV.